This record covers a single T cell receptor beta chain. Its antigen is unidentified. These data come from a study of cytomegalovirus exposure and HLA in healthy donors. Study-level findings and limits: In a later analysis, donors in an Asian-associated ancestry cluster reportedly had fewer N-insertions in productive TCRs than the cohort mean. There were around 160 TCR beta chains listed as cytomegalovirus-associated. Confirmation was obtained in vitro that a few CMV-associated chains are specific for CMV antigens. Across all donors, roughly uniform sequencing depth was an assumption of the presence/absence analyses.

Germline V gene sequence: CDR1 MGHRA, CDR2 YSYEKL. This CDR3 has 15 residues. V gave up 5 bases and J gave up 5 bases, with 18 bases separating them. The PCR employed 60 Vbeta primers together with 13 Jbeta primers. Here immunoSEQ multiplex PCR was the method, and the copy in TCRdb shows in-frame clones only, minus some. This sample has some 80,000 clones; about 78% occur once, and the top ten carry 5% to 7%. This receptor was obtained from a man younger than 35 in good health and CMV-seropositive. Sequenced material: PBMCs. The chain is built from TRBV4-1 and TRBJ2-5, with D possibly matching TRBD1 (6 bases). The chain's CDR3 is CASSETGTGWETQYF. The DNA of the CDR3 is TGCGCCAGCAGCGAAACAGGGACCGGGTGGGAGACCCAGTACTTC.